Each of the 2 T cell receptor beta chains below was sequenced from the same sample in a study of identical twins. One entry per CDR3 protein, called by TCRdb with MiXCR from the 5' RACE reads. The sample includes some 570,000 distinct CDR3 sequences, about a fifth seen only once; the top ten take approximately 0.52%. Separately, the same data were catalogued under a study of yellow fever vaccine responses in identical twins.

Sample: CD4+ T cells sorted from blood. The receptors were sampled from a woman aged 18-29 years in good health.

In its sample, this clonotype was seen a few times. V usage is TRBV7-2 and J usage is TRBJ1-5; D uncertain. Germline assignment: CDR1 SGHTA and CDR2 FQGNSA. The CDR3 length is 16 residues. The V and J ends lost 2 bases and 0 bases respectively, with 11 bases between them. The CDR3 sequence: CASSLPGIRSNQPQHF. CDR3 bases: TGTGCCAGCAGCTTACCGGGGATACGTAGCAATCAGCCCCAGCATTTT.

The sample holds a few counts of this clonotype. The V and J genes are TRBV7-8 and TRBJ1-5, with D hard to call. Germline V CDR1 and CDR2: SGHVS, FQNEAQ. V shed 3 bases and J shed 3 bases, with 15 bases lying between them. The length of the CDR3 is 16 residues. The DNA for the CDR3 is TGTGCCAGCAGCTTGAATGGATTGCGGAACAATCAGCCCCAGCATTTT. This translates into CASSLNGLRNNQPQHF.